This T cell receptor beta chain was captured by sequencing in a study of blood T cell repertoires in COVID-19. Study-wide background: Both acute and convalescent COVID-19 samples were obtained from the United States, Italy and Spain. The cDNA or gDNA used as material had been derived from T cells, B-cell-depleted T cells, or PBMCs.

This CDR3 is 15 amino acids long. V dropped 5 bases and J dropped 1; count of bases not matched to a gene: 3. Germline values: CDR1 SGHNT, CDR2 YYREEE (reference sequence). Methods used by the authors: Reference gene primer amplification in the assay estimated nucleated cell counts. Assay used: immunoSEQ multiplex PCR; TCRdb lists only in-frame clones, some missing. Clonal size and the V and J genes are those of that table, whereas D and trimming came from the DNA. The table records 70,000 to 95,000 clones, approximately 86% of them present only once. This clone was seen more than once but under ten times.

Sample: peripheral blood. The rearrangement links TRBV5-4 to TRBJ2-1; 10 nucleotides match TRBD2. This receptor was obtained from a woman aged 70 to 79 with acute or convalescent COVID-19. The CDR3 region is CASRAGLASYNEQFF. In DNA, the CDR3 is TGTGCCAGCAGAGCGGGACTAGCGTCCTACAATGAGCAGTTCTTC.